The clone carrying this T cell receptor beta chain was observed a single time. Its specificity is not known. One base away lies a much larger clone, so this may be a sequencing read error. Study-level points and caveats: Tumor Tregs overlapped most with tumor, then blood, naive CD4+ cells. Tumor memory CD4+ T cell TCR gene usage clustered with blood and lymph node memory CD4+ cells and lymph node naive CD4+ cells.

Constant-region reverse primers amplified full-length variable regions, followed by semi-nested Nested Universal Primer A PCR. TCRdb fed the 5' RACE reads into MiXCR, producing one record per CDR3 protein. This sample has under 7,000 distinct CDR3 sequences; about a third occur once, and the top ten carry about 5%. J was trimmed by 0 bases and V by 2 bases; bases with no gene match: 3. The CDR3 has 16 amino acids. Germline V gives CDR1 SGHTA, CDR2 FQGNSA. The chain joins TRBV7-2 to TRBJ2-7; 11 bases fit TRBD2. Sample: naive CD4+ T cells sorted from a lymph node. The subset here: naive CD4+ T cells, CD4+CD45RA+CD25-. This sequence was found in a female donor with breast cancer. CDR3 loop: CASSLSSGGGSYEQYF. The CDR3 DNA reads as TGTGCCAGCAGCTTAAGTAGCGGGGGGGGCTCCTACGAGCAGTACTTC. Combining the CDR3 with reference TRBV7-2 and TRBJ2-7 gives the whole variable domain GAGVSQSPSNKVTEKGKDVELRCDPISGHTALYWYRQSLGQGLEFLIYFQGNSAPDKSGLPSDRFSAERTGGSVSTLTIQRTQQEDSAVYLCASSLSSGGGSYEQYFGPGTRLTVT.